These T cell receptor beta chains were read from a single sample in a study of naive and memory T cell subsets. TCRdb re-derived calls from the UMI-ligation and nested PCR reads in MiXCR, one entry per CDR3 protein. Of 98,000 or so distinct CDR3 sequences in the sample, 13% to 15% are singletons; the top ten hold around 3%. The sample consisted of naive CD8+ T cells from blood. These receptors were collected from a human donor in good health. CDR3s include the opening cysteine and the closing phenylalanine or tryptophan. D genes are given only for firm matches. Size values are once, few and many counts, or a class for expanded clones, and some rows have none.

v_gene	abundance	j_gene	d_gene	CDR3aa	CDR3nt
TRBV2	-	TRBJ2-1	-	CASSELGAEVNEQFF	TGTGCCAGCAGTGAGTTGGGGGCGGAGGTGAATGAGCAGTTCTTC
TRBV11-1	few	TRBJ1-1	-	CASSLGAANTEAFF	TGTGCCAGCAGCTTAGGGGCGGCGAACACTGAAGCTTTCTTT
TRBV20-1	-	TRBJ2-3	-	CSAETYREADTQYF	TGCAGTGCCGAAACTTACCGGGAAGCAGATACGCAGTATTTT
TRBV20-1	-	TRBJ2-1	TRBD2	CSARGGRNEQFF	TGCAGTGCTAGGGGGGGGAGGAATGAGCAGTTCTTC
TRBV7-9	few	TRBJ2-1	TRBD2	CASSSSGLARPSYNEQFF	TGTGCCAGCAGCTCCTCGGGACTAGCGAGACCCTCCTACAATGAGCAGTTCTTC
TRBV4-2	few	TRBJ2-7	-	CASSQVLGGDTYEQYF	TGTGCCAGCAGCCAAGTTTTGGGGGGGGACACCTACGAGCAGTACTTC
TRBV7-9	-	TRBJ2-1	-	CASSLVGGQGNEQFF	TGTGCCAGCAGCTTAGTGGGCGGGCAAGGGAATGAGCAGTTCTTC
TRBV7-8	medium-sized	TRBJ2-1	-	CASSFSLTYNEQFF	TGTGCCAGCAGCTTCAGTCTCACCTACAATGAGCAGTTCTTC
TRBV20-1	many	TRBJ2-5	-	CSAIAASLQETQYF	TGCAGTGCTATAGCCGCTAGCCTCCAAGAGACCCAGTACTTC
TRBV27	many	TRBJ2-3	-	CASSSTGTDTQYF	TGTGCCAGCAGTTCGACAGGAACAGATACGCAGTATTTT
TRBV10-3	few	TRBJ1-5	-	CAISSWGEDQPQHF	TGTGCCATCAGTTCATGGGGAGAAGATCAGCCCCAGCATTTT
TRBV4-2	-	TRBJ1-1	TRBD1	CASSPLMTGRLDAFF	TGTGCCAGCAGCCCCTTAATGACAGGGCGGTTAGACGCTTTCTTT
TRBV3-1	many	TRBJ2-7	-	CASSQEPPSIYF	TGTGCCAGCAGCCAAGAGCCCCCGAGCATATACTTC
TRBV4-2	many	TRBJ1-6	TRBD1	CASSQNSQGNDSPLHF	TGTGCCAGCAGCCAAAACTCACAGGGGAATGATTCACCCCTCCACTTT
TRBV4-3	many	TRBJ1-3	-	CASSQDRTGNTIYF	TGCGCCAGCAGCCAAGATCGGACTGGAAACACCATATATTTT
TRBV18	-	TRBJ2-7	TRBD1	CASSPGTAPYEQYF	TGTGCCAGCTCACCCGGGACAGCCCCCTACGAGCAGTACTTC
TRBV4-3	-	TRBJ1-5	-	CASSQDRAVSNQPQHF	TGCGCCAGCAGCCAAGATAGGGCAGTCAGCAATCAGCCCCAGCATTTT
TRBV27	-	TRBJ1-5	-	CASSSTTGVNQPQHF	TGTGCCAGCAGTTCCACGACAGGAGTCAATCAGCCCCAGCATTTT
TRBV14	-	TRBJ2-5	-	CASSQDRKVSLYF	TGTGCCAGCAGCCAAGATCGCAAAGTCTCCCTGTACTTC
TRBV14	-	TRBJ2-1	TRBD2	CASSLRTSGMLSYNEQFF	TGTGCCAGCAGCCTTAGGACTAGCGGGATGCTCTCCTACAATGAGCAGTTCTTC
TRBV3-1	many	TRBJ2-5	-	CASSHLVQETQYF	TGTGCCAGCAGCCACCTGGTCCAAGAGACCCAGTACTTC